The rows below give T cell receptor beta chains drawn from one sample of a study of blood T cell repertoires in COVID-19. Clones were read by immunoSEQ multiplex PCR, and TCRdb kept only the in-frame ones, dropping some. The sample comprises about 160,000 clones, over 75% of which are singletons, and 5.5% to 8% rests with the top ten. The specimen sequenced was peripheral blood. The origin of the receptors is a man older than 75 with COVID-19, enrolled during active disease. The CDR3 runs from the conserved cysteine through the conserved F or W. D genes are given only for firm matches. Expanded clones are given a class, and other clones once, few, many or no size at all.

d_call	cdr3_length	j_call	v_call	clone_size	cdr3_aa	cdr3_nt
.	13	TRBJ2-7	TRBV9	.	CASSVGGTYEQYF	TGTGCCAGCAGCGTGGGCGGGACCTACGAGCAGTACTTC
TRBD1	17	TRBJ1-3	TRBV19	.	CASSMRYGTAVGNTIYF	TGTGCCAGTAGTATGAGGTACGGGACAGCCGTTGGAAACACCATATATTTT
.	17	TRBJ1-5	TRBV7-6	.	CASSLGGGMMGNQPQHF	TGTGCCAGCAGCTTAGGGGGGGGTATGATGGGCAATCAGCCCCAGCATTTT
.	14	TRBJ1-6	TRBV3-1/TRBV3-2	few	CASTTFGRGSPLHF	TGTGCCAGCACCACTTTCGGGAGGGGTTCACCCCTCCACTTT
TRBD1	12	TRBJ1-1	TRBV6-5	once	CASSRDRGQAFF	TGTGCCAGCAGTCGGGACAGGGGGCAAGCTTTCTTT
.	16	TRBJ2-7	TRBV5-6	.	CASCLYSPGIMDEQYF	TGTGCCAGCTGCCTCTACTCCCCGGGGATTATGGACGAGCAGTACTTC
.	17	TRBJ1-4	TRBV5-1	.	CASSQNQGDVSPEKLFF	TGCGCCAGCAGCCAAAATCAGGGCGACGTCTCTCCTGAAAAACTGTTTTTT
TRBD1	16	TRBJ2-3	TRBV5-1	.	CASSIGTGGYTDTQYF	TGCGCCAGCAGCATCGGGACAGGGGGCTACACAGATACGCAGTATTTT
.	14	TRBJ2-2	TRBV19	.	CASSMGQPTGELFF	TGTGCCAGTAGTATGGGACAACCGACCGGGGAGCTGTTTTTT
TRBD1	12	TRBJ2-7	TRBV12-3/TRBV12-4	.	CATTSGGYEQYF	TGTGCCACGACCTCAGGGGGCTACGAGCAGTACTTC
.	14	TRBJ1-3	TRBV13	few	CASSLDRGGNTIYF	TGTGCCAGCAGCTTAGACCGGGGTGGAAACACCATATATTTT
.	13	TRBJ1-6	TRBV3-1/TRBV3-2	.	CASSLIYNSPLHF	TGTGCCAGCAGTTTAATCTATAATTCACCCCTCCACTTT
.	13	TRBJ1-5	TRBV4-2	.	CASGVFGNQPQHF	TGTGCCAGCGGGGTTTTCGGGAACCAGCCCCAGCATTTT
TRBD2	16	TRBJ2-3	TRBV19	once	CASSSASGGPGDTQYF	TGTGCCAGTAGCTCAGCTAGCGGGGGTCCGGGAGATACGCAGTATTTT
TRBD2	12	TRBJ2-1	TRBV6-6	.	CASSGLAGEQFF	TGTGCCAGCAGTGGACTAGCCGGTGAGCAGTTCTTC
.	15	TRBJ1-1	TRBV18	.	CASSPTGQTNTEAFF	TGTGCCAGCTCACCTACGGGACAAACGAACACTGAAGCTTTCTTT
TRBD1	14	TRBJ1-2	TRBV3-1/TRBV3-2	.	CASSPTGGIYGYTF	TGTGCCAGCAGCCCGACAGGGGGCATATATGGCTACACCTTC
.	14	TRBJ2-7	TRBV7-8	.	CASSRERNPYEQYF	TGTGCCAGCAGCCGCGAGCGGAACCCCTACGAGCAGTACTTC
TRBD1	15	TRBJ1-3	TRBV5-6	once	CASSTGTVSGNTIYF	TGTGCCAGCAGCACCGGGACAGTCTCTGGAAACACCATATATTTT
.	16	TRBJ1-6	TRBV10-3	.	CAISESAGYDNSPLHF	TGTGCCATCAGTGAGTCTGCAGGTTATGATAATTCACCCCTCCACTTT